These 32 T cell receptor beta chains originate from one sample sequenced in a study of STAT5B mutations in CD4+ large granular lymphocyte leukemia. Only in-frame clones appear in the TCRdb table, and some are missing; sequencing was by immunoSEQ multiplex PCR. The sample has 7,500 to 10,000 clones, approximately 80% seen once. Sequencing input: PBMCs. Receptor source: a man aged 55 to 70 with CD4+ T-cell large granular lymphocyte leukemia.

The rearrangement links TRBV6-5 to TRBJ2-7; D gene uncertain. The CDR3 has 14 amino acids. Trimming stripped 0 bases from V and 4 bases from J, with 10 bases between. From germline, CDR1 is MNHEY and CDR2 SVGAGI. CDR3 in DNA: TGTGCCAGCAGTTACTCCTGGACGGTATACGAGCAGTACTTC. Protein: CASSYSWTVYEQYF.

The chain is built from TRBV29-1 and TRBJ2-5; D remains unclear. V shed 7 bases and J shed 5 bases, with 17 bases lying between them. CDR3 size: 13 residues. Germline CDR1 is SQVTM and CDR2 is ANQGSEA. The DNA for the CDR3 is TGCAGCGCCTCGGGCAGTTCTGGGGAGACCCAGTACTTC. Translated, it gives CSASGSSGETQYF.

The rearrangement uses TRBV9 and TRBJ1-2; no firm D call. This CDR3 region has 14 residues. Trimming stripped 3 bases from V and 5 bases from J, with 14 bases between. Germline V gene lookup returns CDR1 SGDLS and CDR2 YYNGEE. The CDR3 protein is CASSDGGYRYGYTF. In DNA, the CDR3 is TGTGCCAGCAGCGATGGAGGGTATCGGTATGGCTACACCTTC.

This chain links TRBV14 with TRBJ1-1; D is ambiguous. The ends were cut back, 6 bases at V and 0 bases at J, with 11 bases in the middle. Looked up from germline, CDR1 is SGHDN and CDR2 is FVKESK. The CDR3 runs to 14 residues. This CDR3 reads CASSRPGMNTEAFF. CDR3 DNA sequence: TGTGCCAGCAGTCGGCCGGGCATGAACACTGAAGCTTTCTTT.

The V gene is TRBV4-3, the J gene TRBJ2-7, with a weak D call TRBD2 (5 bases). This CDR3 is built from 14 residues. Trimming took off 4 bases at V and 2 bases at J, with 12 bases between the two ends. Per the germline V gene, CDR1 is LGHNA and CDR2 is YSLEER. This CDR3 reads CASSLDYSTYEQYF. CDR3 sequence (DNA): TGCGCCAGCAGCCTAGACTACTCGACCTACGAGCAGTACTTC.

This rearrangement joins TRBV6-4 to TRBJ2-1; D call uncertain. V was pared by 0 bases and J by 6 bases, with 9 bases between. Germline lookup yields CDR1 MRHNA and CDR2 SNTAGT. This CDR3 comprises 14 residues. DNA for the CDR3: TGTGCCAGCAGTGACTCAGAAGAACCCAATGAGCAGTTCTTC. The encoded protein is CASSDSEEPNEQFF.

This clone came up once. The rearrangement links TRBV14 to TRBJ2-3; the match to TRBD1 covers 8 bases. The junction had 5 bases not matched to a gene; V was cut back by 5 bases and J by 1 base. CDR1 is SGHDN and CDR2 is FVKESK in the germline V gene. The CDR3 length is 15 residues. In nucleotides, the CDR3 is TGTGCCAGCAGCACCCGGACAGGGCGCACAGATACGCAGTATTTT. It translates to CASSTRTGRTDTQYF. Full variable domain (rest looked up from reference TRBV14 and TRBJ2-3): EAGVTQFPSHSVIEKGQTVTLRCDPISGHDNLYWYRRVMGKEIKFLLHFVKESKQDESGMPNNRFLAERTGGTYSTLKVQPAELEDSGVYFCASSTRTGRTDTQYFGPGTRLTVL.

The chain's CDR3 is CASSPMAVATNEKLFF. The DNA for the CDR3 is TGTGCCAGTAGCCCGATGGCAGTTGCAACTAATGAAAAACTGTTTTTT. This chain uses TRBV19 with TRBJ1-4; the D is unclear. The CDR3 has 16 residues. Germline-derived CDR1 and CDR2 are LNHDA and SQIVND (reference sequence). Trimming stripped 6 bases from V and 0 bases from J, with 14 bases between. Combining the CDR3 with reference TRBV19 and TRBJ1-4 gives the whole variable domain DGGITQSPKYLFRKEGQNVTLSCEQNLNHDAMYWYRQDPGQGLRLIYYSQIVNDFQKGDIAEGYSVSREKKESFPLTVTSAQKNPTAFYLCASSPMAVATNEKLFFGSGTQLSVL.

This clone appeared once. The V gene is TRBV4-1, the J gene TRBJ1-1; TRBD1 aligns across 9 bases. The CDR3 extends over 13 amino acids. Losses at the gene ends were 0 bases for V and 10 bases for J; bases not matched to a gene: 3. CDR1 and CDR2 from the germline V gene are MGHRA and YSYEKL. The CDR3 sequence: CASSQEEGQGAFF. As DNA, the CDR3 is TGCGCCAGCAGCCAAGAGGAGGGACAGGGAGCTTTCTTT.

The V call is TRBV28, the J call TRBJ1-1; the D is unclear. Germline values: CDR1 MDHEN, CDR2 SYDVKM. This CDR3 contains 14 residues. The V end was cut by 2 bases, the J end by 3 bases, with 10 bases between. The CDR3, as DNA: TGTGCCAGCAGTTTAGGGTCGAGATACACTGAAGCTTTCTTT. It is translated as CASSLGSRYTEAFF.

V is TRBV19 and J is TRBJ2-1, with 11 positions matching TRBD2. The CDR3 sequence is 14 residues long. V shed 6 bases and J 9 bases; nucleotides not matched to a gene: 7. CDR1 and CDR2 from the germline V gene are LNHDA and SQIVND (reference sequence). The CDR3 coding sequence is TGTGCCAGTAGATGGGCTAGCGGGAGGCGTGAGCAGTTCTTC. Its protein is CASRWASGRREQFF.

The rearrangement links TRBV6-5 to TRBJ1-4, with D uncertain. Germline V gene lookup returns CDR1 MNHEY and CDR2 SVGAGI. The germline V and J ends were trimmed by 6 bases and 8 bases, with 16 bases remaining between them. The CDR3 extends over 14 amino acids. The CDR3, as DNA: TGTGCCAGCAGGGAGATCCGTGGAGGCGAAAAACTGTTTTTT. Translating gives CASREIRGGEKLFF.

The CDR3 nucleotides read TGTGCCAGCAGTAAGGGGACAGGTCTTTTCTACGAGCAGTACTTC. Protein sequence: CASSKGTGLFYEQYF. V usage is TRBV11-1 and J usage is TRBJ2-7; 8 bases are a match to TRBD1. This CDR3 region has 15 residues. Looked up from germline, CDR1 is SGHAT and CDR2 is FQDESV (reference sequence). The junction had 10 bases not matched to a gene; V was cut back by 6 bases and J by 3 bases.

The chain carries TRBV7-2 and TRBJ1-2; 7 bases are a match to TRBD1. Looked up from germline, CDR1 is SGHTA and CDR2 is FQGNSA. After removal of 5 bases from V and 4 bases from J, the junction contained 7 bases not matched to a gene. The CDR3 spans 14 residues. As DNA, the CDR3 is TGTGCCAGCAGCCCAGCCCGGGACAGCTATGGCTACACCTTC. As protein: CASSPARDSYGYTF.

V is TRBV30 and J is TRBJ2-3; a weak D match, TRBD2 (6 bases). CDR1 is GTSNPN and CDR2 is SVGIG in the germline V gene (reference sequence). This CDR3 region has 15 residues. Trimming removed 3 bases from V and 2 bases from J, with 15 bases in between. The CDR3 coding sequence is TGTGCCTGGAGCGTGGACTACGCCATCACAGATACGCAGTATTTT. Its translation is CAWSVDYAITDTQYF. Full variable domain (outside the CDR3, taken from reference TRBV30 and TRBJ2-3): SQTIHQWPATLVQPVGSPLSLECTVEGTSNPNLYWYRQAAGRGLQLLFYSVGIGQISSEVPQNLSASRPQDRQFILSSKKLLLSDSGFYLCAWSVDYAITDTQYFGPGTRLTVL.

V gene TRBV4-1 combines with J gene TRBJ2-5, with 7 bases matching TRBD2. The assigned J gene may be wrong: the sequence end matches TRBJ2-7 better. The CDR3 runs 16 residues. In germline, CDR1 is MGHRA, CDR2 YSYEKL. DNA of the CDR3: TGCGCCAGCAGCGGGGGGGGACCCAGTCGAACCTACGAGCAGTACTTC. Protein: CASSGGGPSRTYEQYF.

This clone came up once. The J gene is TRBJ2-4, the V gene TRBV5-1; 11 positions match TRBD2. The CDR3 runs 16 residues. Trimming cost V 3 bases and J 8 bases; bases outside gene matches: 10. Germline loops: CDR1 SGHRS, CDR2 YFSETQ. The CDR3 reads CASSSVAGGPRDIQYF. DNA of the CDR3: TGCGCCAGCAGCTCAGTAGCGGGAGGGCCCAGGGACATTCAGTACTTC.

The gene calls are TRBV4-1 and TRBJ2-7; D uncertain. The length of the CDR3 is 15 residues. V was cut by 0 bases and J by 7 bases, with 16 bases left in between. The germline V gene has CDR1 MGHRA and CDR2 YSYEKL. The CDR3 here is CASSQEISHDREQYF. The DNA for the CDR3 is TGCGCCAGCAGCCAAGAAATTTCCCATGATCGGGAGCAGTACTTC.

In nucleotides, the CDR3 is TGTGCCATCAGGTGGGTTGAGACCCAGTACTTC. Residues: CAIRWVETQYF. The gene calls are TRBV10-3 and TRBJ2-5; D gene uncertain. Per germline, CDR1 ENHRY and CDR2 SYGVKD. V lost 6 bases and J 5 bases, leaving 7 bases between the germline ends. The CDR3 runs to 11 residues.

The chain joins TRBV5-1 to TRBJ2-7; 7 bases agree with TRBD2. This CDR3 contains 16 residues. Unmatched junction bases numbered 8, after V lost 2 bases and J lost 0 bases. Germline V gene data show CDR1 as SGHRS and CDR2 as YFSETQ. The CDR3 DNA reads TGCGCCAGCAGCTTTTCCATGACTAGCTCCTCCTACGAGCAGTACTTC. This codes for CASSFSMTSSSYEQYF.

In its sample, this clone was seen a few times. The chain recombines TRBV6-5 with TRBJ1-1; 9 bases align to TRBD1. Germline CDR1 is MNHEY and CDR2 is SVGAGI. The CDR3 is 15 residues long. V lost 7 bases, J lost 6 bases, and 12 bases stayed unmatched. This CDR3 reads CASNKQGATVSEAFF. CDR3 nucleotide sequence: TGTGCCAGCAATAAACAGGGGGCTACTGTATCTGAAGCTTTCTTT.

The chain couples TRBV7-9 to TRBJ2-1; 10 nucleotides line up with TRBD2. CDR3 size: 12 residues. V trimming: 11 bases; J trimming: 7 bases; junction bases outside the gene matches: 5. Germline V gives CDR1 SEHNR, CDR2 FQNEAQ (reference sequence). CDR3 loop: CASSGRGNEQFF. CDR3 in DNA: TGTGCCTCGAGCGGGAGGGGGAATGAGCAGTTCTTC. The full variable domain, with the rest looked up from reference TRBV7-9 and TRBJ2-1, is DTGVSQNPRHKITKRGQNVTFRCDPISEHNRLYWYRQTLGQGPEFLTYFQNEAQLEKSRLLSDRFSAERPKGSFSTLEIQRTEQGDSAMYLCASSGRGNEQFFGPGTRLTVL.

V usage is TRBV27 and J usage is TRBJ1-1; possibly TRBD1 for D (6 bases). Germline assignment: CDR1 MNHEY and CDR2 SMNVEV (reference sequence). Trimming removed 5 bases at V and 0 bases at J, with 13 bases between. The CDR3 extends over 15 amino acids. CDR3 sequence: CASSAQTGMNTEAFF. The CDR3 DNA sequence: TGTGCCAGCAGTGCCCAAACAGGGATGAACACTGAAGCTTTCTTT.

The chain couples TRBV14 to TRBJ2-7; D is possibly TRBD2 (6 bases). The germline V and J ends were trimmed by 4 bases and 2 bases, with 12 bases remaining between them. This CDR3 region has 14 residues. The germline V gene has CDR1 SGHDN and CDR2 FVKESK. CDR3 sequence: CASSRTSYTYEQYF. DNA for the CDR3: TGTGCCAGCAGCCGTACTAGCTACACCTACGAGCAGTACTTC.

The rearrangement joins TRBV6-6 to TRBJ2-7, with 7 bases aligning to TRBD1. The germline CDR1 and CDR2 sequences are MNHNY and SVGAGI (reference sequence). V was pared by 4 bases and J by 2 bases, with 8 bases of the junction left unmatched. This CDR3 has 15 amino acids. DNA of the CDR3: TGTGCCAGCAGTTCCGCCGGGACAGCTACCTACGAGCAGTACTTC. Translating gives CASSSAGTATYEQYF.

This chain joins TRBV11-2 and TRBJ2-5; D gene unclear. This CDR3 spans 12 amino acids. Trimming took 1 base from V and 5 from J, leaving 5 bases between them. Germline CDR1 SGHAT, CDR2 FQNNGV. The CDR3 nucleotides read TGTGCCAGCAGCTTAGTGGCGGAGACCCAGTACTTC. It specifies CASSLVAETQYF.

The chain employs TRBV6-4 and TRBJ2-3, with 8 bases matching TRBD1. J gave up 5 bases and V 2 bases, and 9 bases lay outside the gene matches. The CDR3 is 16 amino acids. In germline, CDR1 is MRHNA, CDR2 SNTAGT. The chain's CDR3 is CASSDVPGQGGDTQYF. The CDR3, as DNA: TGTGCCAGCAGTGACGTTCCCGGACAGGGAGGAGATACGCAGTATTTT.

This rearrangement joins TRBV6-5 to TRBJ1-5; possible D gene TRBD1, 6 bases. V lost 6 bases to trimming and J lost 2 bases, with 14 bases between them. The CDR3 sequence is 15 residues long. Germline V lookup: CDR1 MNHEY, CDR2 SVGAGI. CDR3 in DNA: TGTGCCAGCAGCGACAGGCCCTCGGGCAATCAGCCCCAGCATTTT. This codes for CASSDRPSGNQPQHF.

The chain couples TRBV18 to TRBJ2-3; TRBD2 aligns across 12 bases. The CDR3 extends over 14 amino acids. The V segment lost 3 bases and the J segment 6 bases; nucleotides outside the gene matches: 1. Germline V lookup: CDR1 KGHSH, CDR2 LQKENI. CDR3 sequence: CASSPTSGRDTQYF. CDR3 DNA sequence: TGTGCCAGCTCACCCACTAGCGGGAGGGATACGCAGTATTTT.

This clone was seen once. The chain uses TRBV4-1 and TRBJ2-1; 7 bases agree with TRBD2. V gave up 0 bases and J gave up 0 bases; unmatched junction bases: 11. This CDR3 is built from 19 residues. Germline V gives CDR1 MGHRA, CDR2 YSYEKL. The CDR3: CASSQDRRERRSSYNEQFF. CDR3 coding DNA: TGCGCCAGCAGCCAAGATAGGCGGGAGAGGAGGAGCTCCTACAATGAGCAGTTCTTC.

J is TRBJ1-3 and V is TRBV18, with a weak D call TRBD1 (6 bases). The CDR3 is 15 residues long. CDR1 KGHSH and CDR2 LQKENI come from the germline V gene. V dropped 2 bases and J dropped 2 bases, with 10 bases sitting between them. The CDR3 region is CASSPTAGAGNTIYF. The CDR3 bases are TGTGCCAGCTCACCAACGGCAGGGGCTGGAAACACCATATATTTT.

Within the sample, this clone is medium-sized (0.01 to 0.1%). The chain is built from TRBV2 and TRBJ2-7; tentative D call: TRBD1 (5 bases). CDR1 is SNHLY and CDR2 is FYNNEI in the germline V gene. This CDR3 comprises 12 residues. Deletions cut 4 bases from V and 3 bases from J, with 7 bases between. This CDR3 is CASSADNYEQYF. CDR3 in DNA: TGTGCCAGCAGTGCGGACAACTACGAGCAGTACTTC. The full variable domain, in which reference TRBV2 and TRBJ2-7 provide the parts outside the CDR3, is EPEVTQTPSHQVTQMGQEVILRCVPISNHLYFYWYRQILGQKVEFLVSFYNNEISEKSEIFDDQFSVERPDGSNFTLKIRSTKLEDSAMYFCASSADNYEQYFGPGTRLTVT.